This T cell receptor beta chain was identified in a study of T cell responses to AZD1222 COVID-19 vaccine. Pooling covered second doses at about 4 or about 12 weeks. There are 14 residues in the CDR3. Germline V gene lookup returns CDR1 SGHTA and CDR2 FQGNSA. With 3 bases removed from V and 4 bases from J, the gap between germline ends came to 9 bases. Profiled with immunoSEQ multiplex PCR; TCRdb holds only in-frame clones, not every one. The sample lists just under 35,000 clones; approximately 84% were seen once. V gene TRBV7-2 combines with J gene TRBJ2-2; D not certain. The origin of this receptor is an adult who received the AZD1222 COVID-19 vaccine. This sample comprised peripheral blood, obtained 28 days after the second AZD1222 dose. The CDR3 DNA reads TGTGCCAGCAGCTTCGCATACGTCACCGGGGAGCTGTTTTTT. It translates to CASSFAYVTGELFF.